A selection of T cell receptor beta chains follows, all from one sample in a study of T-cell memory formation after mild COVID-19. TCRdb re-derived calls from the 5' RACE reads in MiXCR, one entry per CDR3 protein. The repertoire has some 150,000 distinct CDR3 sequences, approximately 6% of them found once; the top ten carry approximately 2.1%. Sequencing was performed on PBMCs or a T cell subset sorted from them (not recorded which). The receptor set was obtained from an adult woman who had mild COVID-19 (a few samples of this study predate the infection). Cell type and time point are not known. Each CDR3 is given with its conserved first and last residue. D genes are given only for firm matches. Only part of the rows carry a size: once, few, many, or a class if the clone is expanded.

>.|TRBJ1-2|many|TRBV5-5|13
CASSFQGFYGYTF
TGTGCCAGCAGCTTCCAGGGCTTCTATGGCTACACCTTC
>.|TRBJ2-6|few|TRBV6-6|18
CASSYSRGARSGANVLTF
TGTGCCAGCAGTTACTCTAGGGGGGCGCGCTCTGGGGCCAACGTCCTGACTTTC
>TRBD2|TRBJ2-3|many|TRBV11-2|17
CASSGLAGGRSTDTQYF
TGTGCCAGCAGCGGACTAGCGGGGGGACGAAGCACAGATACGCAGTATTTT
>.|TRBJ1-1|many|TRBV12-3/TRBV12-4|13
CASSLWQDTEAFF
TGTGCCAGCAGTTTGTGGCAGGACACTGAAGCTTTCTTT
>TRBD2|TRBJ2-3|many|TRBV11-1|17
CASSGLAGGIHTDTQYF
TGTGCCAGCAGCGGACTAGCGGGGGGGATACACACAGATACGCAGTATTTT
>.|TRBJ1-1|.|TRBV12-3/TRBV12-4|14
CASSLAYELGAAFF
TGTGCCAGCAGTTTAGCGTACGAGTTGGGGGCGGCTTTCTTT
>TRBD2|TRBJ2-5|few|TRBV6-2/TRBV6-3|18
CASSYPYGTSGRRETQYF
TGTGCCAGCAGTTACCCGTACGGGACTAGCGGGAGACGGGAGACCCAGTACTTC
>.|TRBJ2-2|few|TRBV2|14
CASTLTLNTGELFF
TGTGCCAGCACACTCACTTTAAACACCGGGGAGCTGTTTTTT
>.|TRBJ2-7|many|TRBV10-3|12
CAISEVLYEQYF
TGTGCCATCAGTGAGGTCCTGTACGAGCAGTACTTC
>.|TRBJ2-5|many|TRBV7-8|15
CASSLAPGAPETQYF
TGTGCCAGCAGCTTAGCGCCGGGGGCGCCAGAGACCCAGTACTTC
>TRBD2|TRBJ2-1|many|TRBV15|16
CATSRDRAGALNEQFF
TGTGCCACCAGCAGAGATAGAGCGGGGGCCCTAAATGAGCAGTTCTTC
>TRBD1|TRBJ2-7|few|TRBV28|18
CASHKPAETGARSYEQYF
TGTGCCAGCCATAAACCGGCGGAGACAGGGGCGAGGTCCTACGAGCAGTACTTC
>TRBD1|TRBJ2-5|many|TRBV4-2|15
CASSQGDRQGATQYF
TGTGCCAGCAGCCAAGGGGACAGGCAAGGAGCGACCCAGTACTTC
>TRBD1|TRBJ2-3|.|TRBV14|15
CASSQAGGGTDTQYF
TGTGCCAGCAGCCAAGCAGGGGGAGGCACAGATACGCAGTATTTT
>TRBD1|TRBJ2-7|few|TRBV20-1|13
CSAIDRATYEQYF
TGCAGTGCTATTGACAGGGCCACCTACGAGCAGTACTTC
>.|TRBJ1-5|few|TRBV18|15
CASSPWGGRNQPQHF
TGTGCCAGCTCACCTTGGGGGGGCCGCAATCAGCCCCAGCATTTT
>.|TRBJ1-1|few|TRBV24-1|11
CATSDTIEAFF
TGTGCCACCAGTGACACCATAGAAGCTTTCTTT
>.|TRBJ1-2|.|TRBV7-2|15
CASSTRRQAHYGYTF
TGTGCCAGCAGCACTCGGAGACAGGCGCACTATGGCTACACCTTC
>.|TRBJ2-3|.|TRBV21-1|16
CASSKENRSSTDTQYF
TGTGCCAGCAGCAAAGAGAACAGATCTAGCACAGATACGCAGTATTTT
>TRBD1|TRBJ2-5|.|TRBV5-1|16
CASSLAGTGVQETQYF
TGCGCCAGCAGCTTGGCCGGGACAGGGGTCCAAGAGACCCAGTACTTC
>TRBD1|TRBJ1-1|few|TRBV30|12
CAWNRGWPEAFF
TGTGCCTGGAACAGGGGATGGCCTGAAGCTTTCTTT
>.|TRBJ2-1|many|TRBV20-1|13
CSARTDSYNEQFF
TGCAGTGCGAGGACGGATTCCTACAATGAGCAGTTCTTC
>TRBD1|TRBJ2-3|many|TRBV29-1|14
CSVGTGLSTDTQYF
TGCAGCGTCGGGACAGGTCTCAGCACAGATACGCAGTATTTT
>.|TRBJ2-2|few|TRBV29-1|12
CSVEMPAGELFF
TGCAGCGTTGAAATGCCAGCCGGGGAGCTGTTTTTT
>.|TRBJ1-1|many|TRBV6-6|13
CASSYGQNTEAFF
TGTGCCAGCAGTTACGGCCAGAACACTGAAGCTTTCTTT
>.|TRBJ1-5|.|TRBV24-1|14
CATSVGQTNQPQHF
TGTGCCACCAGTGTTGGACAGACCAATCAGCCCCAGCATTTT
>TRBD1|TRBJ1-1|.|TRBV2|14
CASSTGGADTEAFF
TGTGCCAGCAGTACAGGGGGCGCCGACACTGAAGCTTTCTTT
>.|TRBJ1-2|few|TRBV7-2|15
CASSARERGNYGYTF
TGTGCCAGCAGCGCCCGGGAGCGGGGTAACTATGGCTACACCTTC
>.|TRBJ2-1|.|TRBV9|14
CASSVLPGVHEQFF
TGTGCCAGCAGCGTCCTCCCAGGGGTCCATGAGCAGTTCTTC
>TRBD2|TRBJ2-3|few|TRBV20-1|14
CSAVAGGTTDTQYF
TGCAGTGCAGTAGCGGGGGGCACCACAGATACGCAGTATTTT
>.|TRBJ2-3|.|TRBV9|14
CASSVGSSTDTQYF
TGTGCCAGCAGCGTAGGTAGCAGCACAGATACGCAGTATTTT
>.|TRBJ1-3|many|TRBV12-3/TRBV12-4|15
CASSPVGVLGNTIYF
TGTGCCAGCTCCCCGGTAGGGGTCCTCGGAAACACCATATATTTT
>TRBD2|TRBJ2-7|few|TRBV5-4|15
CASSPGTSVLYEQYF
TGTGCCAGCAGCCCGGGGACTAGCGTACTCTACGAGCAGTACTTC
>.|TRBJ2-7|many|TRBV6-5|16
CASPDPGQHEGYEQYF
TGTGCCAGCCCTGATCCCGGACAGCATGAAGGATACGAGCAGTACTTC
>.|TRBJ1-2|.|TRBV10-3|15
CAISGRGFQAYGYTF
TGTGCCATCAGTGGTCGGGGATTCCAGGCCTATGGCTACACCTTC
>.|TRBJ1-4|many|TRBV9|13
CASSVGAWEKLFF
TGTGCCAGCAGCGTCGGCGCTTGGGAAAAACTGTTTTTT
>.|TRBJ1-5|many|TRBV12-3/TRBV12-4|14
CASSYTSGDQPQHF
TGTGCCAGCAGCTATACATCAGGGGACCAGCCCCAGCATTTT
>TRBD2|TRBJ2-5|many|TRBV7-2|12
CASSELARTQYF
TGTGCCAGCAGCGAACTAGCGCGGACCCAGTACTTC
>.|TRBJ2-2|.|TRBV11-2|16
CASSSVIQGRTGELFF
TGTGCCAGCAGCAGCGTCATACAGGGCCGCACCGGGGAGCTGTTTTTT
>.|TRBJ1-1|.|TRBV7-2|16
CASSLFSRRLYTEAFF
TGTGCCAGCAGCTTATTCTCACGCAGGCTCTACACTGAAGCTTTCTTT
>.|TRBJ2-7|few|TRBV25-1|14
CASSESGRGHEQYF
TGTGCCAGCAGTGAATCGGGCAGGGGCCACGAGCAGTACTTC
>.|TRBJ2-5|.|TRBV27|13
CASSSNPLGTQYF
TGTGCCAGCAGCTCAAATCCCCTGGGGACCCAGTACTTC